This record concerns one TCR beta chain sequence. The CDR3 ends on some other residue instead of the conserved phenylalanine or tryptophan, so this is likely a read error. The DNA is omitted, as the CDR3 cannot be located on it reliably, and the CDR3 follows TCRdb's listing. The data stem from a study of tumor-infiltrating lymphocytes in oesophageal squamous cell carcinoma. Via MiXCR, TCRdb re-called the PCR reads, giving one row per CDR3 protein. Of more than 15,000 distinct CDR3 sequences listed, roughly two fifths are singletons. Germline values: CDR1 SGHVS, CDR2 FNYEAQ. The CDR3 region is 14 residues in length, termini included.

The sequencing input was normal esophageal tissue next to the tumor. The sequence was collected from a female donor with esophageal squamous cell carcinoma. The chain recombines TRBV7-6 with TRBJ2-3. The CDR3 is CASSSGRNEQYFGN.